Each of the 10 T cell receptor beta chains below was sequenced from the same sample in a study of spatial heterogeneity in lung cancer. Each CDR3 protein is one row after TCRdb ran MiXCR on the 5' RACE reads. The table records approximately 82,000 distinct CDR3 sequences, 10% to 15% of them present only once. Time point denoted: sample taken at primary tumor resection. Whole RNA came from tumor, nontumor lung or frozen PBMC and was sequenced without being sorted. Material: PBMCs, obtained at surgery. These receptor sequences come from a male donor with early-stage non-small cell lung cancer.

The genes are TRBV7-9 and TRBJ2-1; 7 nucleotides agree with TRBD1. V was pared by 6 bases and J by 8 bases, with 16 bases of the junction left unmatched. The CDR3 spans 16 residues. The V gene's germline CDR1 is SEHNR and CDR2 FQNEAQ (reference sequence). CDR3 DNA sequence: TGTGCCAGCAGGTCAAACAGGGGCGGAGGTAGCGATGAGCAGTTCTTC. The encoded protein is CASRSNRGGGSDEQFF.

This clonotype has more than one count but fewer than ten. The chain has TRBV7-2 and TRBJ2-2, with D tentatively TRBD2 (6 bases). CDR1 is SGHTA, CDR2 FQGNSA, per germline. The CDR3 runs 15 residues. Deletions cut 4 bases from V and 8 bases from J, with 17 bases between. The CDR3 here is CASSSATRSTGELFF. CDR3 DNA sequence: TGTGCCAGCAGCTCGGCGACTAGGAGCACGGGGGAGCTGTTTTTT.

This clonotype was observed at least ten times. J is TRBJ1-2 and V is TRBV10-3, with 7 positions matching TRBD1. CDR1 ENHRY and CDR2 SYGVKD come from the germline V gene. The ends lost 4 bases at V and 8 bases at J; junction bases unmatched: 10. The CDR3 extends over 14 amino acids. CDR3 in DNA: TGTGCCATCAGTGGGGACAGCTCTCTATGGGGCTACACCTTC. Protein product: CAISGDSSLWGYTF.

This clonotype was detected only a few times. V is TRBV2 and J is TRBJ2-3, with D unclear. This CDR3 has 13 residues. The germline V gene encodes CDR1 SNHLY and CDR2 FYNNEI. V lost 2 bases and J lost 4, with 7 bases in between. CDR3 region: CASSESVPDTQYF. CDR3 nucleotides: TGTGCCAGCAGTGAATCGGTGCCAGATACGCAGTATTTT.

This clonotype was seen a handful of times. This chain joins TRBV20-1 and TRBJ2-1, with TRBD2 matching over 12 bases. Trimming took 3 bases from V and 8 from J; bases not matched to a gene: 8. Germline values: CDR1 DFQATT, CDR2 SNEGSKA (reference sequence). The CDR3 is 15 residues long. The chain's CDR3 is CSASSTSGRPYEQFF. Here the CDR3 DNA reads TGCAGTGCTAGCTCCACTAGCGGGAGGCCCTATGAGCAGTTCTTC.

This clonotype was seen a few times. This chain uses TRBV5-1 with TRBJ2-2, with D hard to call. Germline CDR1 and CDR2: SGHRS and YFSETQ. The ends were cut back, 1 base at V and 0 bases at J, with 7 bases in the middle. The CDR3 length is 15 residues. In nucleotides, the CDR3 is TGCGCCAGCAGCTTGTCTAGTGCGAACACCGGGGAGCTGTTTTTT. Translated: CASSLSSANTGELFF. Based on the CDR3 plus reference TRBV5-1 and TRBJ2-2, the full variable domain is KAGVTQTPRYLIKTRGQQVTLSCSPISGHRSVSWYQQTPGQGLQFLFEYFSETQRNKGNFPGRFSGRQFSNSRSEMNVSTLELGDSALYLCASSLSSANTGELFFGEGSRLTVL.

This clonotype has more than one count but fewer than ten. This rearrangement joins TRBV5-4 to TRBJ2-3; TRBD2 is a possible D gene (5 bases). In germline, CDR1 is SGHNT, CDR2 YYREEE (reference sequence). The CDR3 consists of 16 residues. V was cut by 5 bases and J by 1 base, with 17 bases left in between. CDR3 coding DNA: TGTGCCAGCAGTTCTGGACTGATCCAGGGCACAGATACGCAGTATTTT. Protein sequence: CASSSGLIQGTDTQYF.

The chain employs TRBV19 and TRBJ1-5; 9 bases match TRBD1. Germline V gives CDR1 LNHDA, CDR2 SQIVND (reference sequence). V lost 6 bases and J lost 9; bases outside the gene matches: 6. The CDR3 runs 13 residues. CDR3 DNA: TGTGCCAGTAGCCGGGACAGGGAGTCGCCCCAGCATTTT. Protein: CASSRDRESPQHF.

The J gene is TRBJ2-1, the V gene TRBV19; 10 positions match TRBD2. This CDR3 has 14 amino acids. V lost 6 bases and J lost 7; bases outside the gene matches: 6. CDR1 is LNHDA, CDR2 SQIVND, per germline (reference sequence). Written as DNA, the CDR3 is TGTGCCAGTAGGCTCGGGACTAGCGTTAATGAGCAGTTCTTC. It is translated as CASRLGTSVNEQFF. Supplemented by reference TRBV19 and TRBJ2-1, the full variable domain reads DGGITQSPKYLFRKEGQNVTLSCEQNLNHDAMYWYRQDPGQGLRLIYYSQIVNDFQKGDIAEGYSVSREKKESFPLTVTSAQKNPTAFYLCASRLGTSVNEQFFGPGTRLTVL.

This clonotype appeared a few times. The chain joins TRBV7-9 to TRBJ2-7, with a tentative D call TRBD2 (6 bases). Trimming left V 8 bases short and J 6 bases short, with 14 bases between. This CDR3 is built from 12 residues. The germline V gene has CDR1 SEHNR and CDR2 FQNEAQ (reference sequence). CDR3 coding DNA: TGTGCCAGCGGCGGGGCTCGACCCGAGCAGTACTTC. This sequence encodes CASGGARPEQYF.